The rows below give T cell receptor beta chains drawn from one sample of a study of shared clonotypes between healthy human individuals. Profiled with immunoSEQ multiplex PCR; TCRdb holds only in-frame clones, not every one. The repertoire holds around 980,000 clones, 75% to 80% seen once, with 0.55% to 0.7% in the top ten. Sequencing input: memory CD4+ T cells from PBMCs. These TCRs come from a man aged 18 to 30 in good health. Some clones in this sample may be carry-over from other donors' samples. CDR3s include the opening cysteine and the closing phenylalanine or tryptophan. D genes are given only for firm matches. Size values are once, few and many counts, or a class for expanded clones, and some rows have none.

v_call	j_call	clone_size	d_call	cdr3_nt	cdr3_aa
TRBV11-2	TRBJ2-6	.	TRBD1	TGTGCCAGCAGCCAAAGGGACAGGGGGCTTTCTGGGGCCAACGTCCTGACTTTC	CASSQRDRGLSGANVLTF
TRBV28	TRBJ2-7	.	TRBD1	TGTGCCAGCAGTTCGACAGGGATCTCCTACGAGCAGTACTTC	CASSSTGISYEQYF
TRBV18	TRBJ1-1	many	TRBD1	TGTGCCAGCTCACCACCCTGGACAGGGGGGACTGAAGCTTTCTTT	CASSPPWTGGTEAFF
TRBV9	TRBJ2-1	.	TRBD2	TGTGCCAGCAGCGTCAGGACTAGCGGTTACAATGAGCAGTTCTTC	CASSVRTSGYNEQFF
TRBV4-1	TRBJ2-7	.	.	TGCGCCAGCAGCCTCGTCGGGTTGAGAAAGGGCGAGCAGTACTTC	CASSLVGLRKGEQYF
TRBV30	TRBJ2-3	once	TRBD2	TGTGCCTGGAATTGGGCTAGCGGGAGGGATACGCAGTATTTT	CAWNWASGRDTQYF
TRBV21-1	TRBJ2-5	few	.	TGTGCCAGCAGCAAAGTGGCAGGGACCGAGACCCAGTACTTC	CASSKVAGTETQYF
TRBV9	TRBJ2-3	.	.	TGTGCCAGCAGCGTTGGACCCCACACAGATACGCAGTATTTT	CASSVGPHTDTQYF
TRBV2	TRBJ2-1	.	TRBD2	TGTGCCAGCAGGGCCACTAGCGGGGCGTACAATGAGCAGTTCTTC	CASRATSGAYNEQFF
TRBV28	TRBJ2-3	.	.	TGTGCCAGCAGCCTACTAGGACGGAGCGATACGCAGTATTTT	CASSLLGRSDTQYF
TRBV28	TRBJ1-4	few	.	TGTGCCAGCAGCTCCTCGGGACGTATAAATGAAAAACTGTTTTTT	CASSSSGRINEKLFF
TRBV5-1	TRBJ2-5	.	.	TGCGCCAGCAGCTTGGCCTCCGACCGAAGGGAGACCCAGTACTTC	CASSLASDRRETQYF
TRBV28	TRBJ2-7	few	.	TGTGCCAGCAGTTTGTTCGCCGAGCAGTACTTC	CASSLFAEQYF